Sequencing of this T cell receptor (beta chain) was carried out in a study of T cells in tumors after PD-1 blockade. Study-level background: Mean per blood sample: 113,528 templates (24,679-257,772), some 40,000 unique clonotypes.

Overall study findings and caveats: Approximately 41% of tumor TCR clonotypes were also found in blood.

About this clone: The antigen is unknown.

The CDR3 runs 15 residues. Trimming cost V 4 bases and J 5 bases; bases outside gene matches: 9. Germline loops: CDR1 LGHNA, CDR2 YSLEER. Generated by immunoSEQ multiplex PCR, the TCRdb table keeps only in-frame clones and is missing some. The data hold around 35,000 clones, with roughly two thirds observed a single time. The sequenced sample was PBMCs, obtained after anti-PD-1 treatment. V gene TRBV4-3 combines with J gene TRBJ2-7; TRBD2 matches 9 bases. The source of this sequence is a human donor with basal cell carcinoma. This CDR3 is CASSRSGSSFHEQYF. The CDR3 DNA is TGCGCCAGCAGCCGTAGCGGGAGTTCATTCCACGAGCAGTACTTC.